This T cell receptor (beta chain) was observed in a study of shared clonotypes between healthy human individuals (dated by TCRdb to between 2020 and 2021). Study-wide context: The cohort comprised two women and a few men aged 18 to 49 years. Each donor's leukapheresis produced roughly between roughly 0.85 and 10 billion PBMCs. Libraries were prepared and TCR repertoires were sequenced by different laboratories using diverse techniques, in order to increase sequencing depth and limit assay-specific biases. Blood TCR repertoires of four to six healthy adults were deeply sequenced to estimate repertoire size and the extent of clonotype sharing between individuals. Per donor, three plates each were used for CD4 naive and CD4 memory, two for CD8 naive, and one for CD8 memory. Broader findings and caveats from the paper: Sampling was restricted to blood, and TCR repertoires in tissue are likely to differ from TCR repertoires in blood. Sharing across a handful of donors was observed for about 5% of naive CD4, 3% to 3.5% of naive CD8, about 2.5% of memory CD4, and less than 0.45% of memory CD8 clonotypes. The genetic and exposure-history diversity represented was limited by the small number of donors. Based on pairwise subsampling, the degree of clonotype sharing among donors was expected to be affected by sequencing depth. Larger estimated clonotype richness was generally found for naive subsets than for memory subsets. Compared with non-shared clonotypes, clonotypes shared by all four sorted-subset donors had higher generation probabilities. Incomplete sequencing was indicated by rarefaction of sorted-subset datasets, despite the large sequencing depth.

This clone was detected a few times. No antigen is known for it. Per-base qualities were not stored, and no clone one base away is much larger. Donors were healthy HIV-negative adults with no recently reported acute infections or vaccinations. Every donor was a Caucasian adult living in Nashville, Tennessee, USA. CD4+ T cells were enriched through magnetic negative selection, after which naive cells were positively selected on CD45RA and the remaining negative fraction served as the memory subset. After blood collection by leukapheresis, PBMCs were isolated using Ficoll-Histopaque density gradient centrifugation and then cryopreserved in the vapor phase of liquid nitrogen. Analytical flow cytometry was used to check the purity and quantity of every magnetically sorted T cell population. Genomic DNA was isolated from each sorted fraction and quantified by UV absorbance on a Nanodrop 2000c. CDR3 length: 12 amino acids, cysteine to phenylalanine. Just the 36-base CDR3 DNA is kept, in frame starting at base 1. V lost 8 bases and J lost 2 bases; the stretch between them is 10 bases long. The germline V gene supplies CDR1 MDHEN and CDR2 SYDVKM.

Using the deep immunoSEQ assay, TCR CDR3 regions were amplified from genomic DNA by multiplex PCR. For each cell subset, the extracted genomic DNA was distributed evenly across all wells of several immunoSEQ 96-well plates, and each plate served as one replicate. For sorted subsets, 200 to 250 ng genomic DNA, equal to tens of thousands of T cell genomes, was loaded into each replicate PCR. Purified libraries were measured with a Qubit 3.0 fluorometer, size-checked on a Bioanalyzer 2100, and measured again with the KAPA Library Quantification kit. Every immunoSEQ 96-well plate was sequenced on a separate single-read 150-cycle Illumina NextSeq 550 flow cell. In the paper's pipeline: The immunoSEQ output contained only junctional sequences without quality scores, so filtering could not match that applied to full-length reads. Sequences were annotated with PyIR, a Python wrapper for IgBLAST v1.9, using IMGT germline references to assign V/J genes and CDR3. Reads with weak V/J assignments (E-value above 1e-6), missing CDR3, stop codons, out-of-frame junctions, or ambiguous translated residues were removed. V3J clonotypes were defined as sequences sharing the same inferred V gene, J gene, and CDR3 amino acid sequence. Percentage overlap between repertoires was calculated by dividing the number of shared unique clonotypes by the size of the smaller repertoire. Repertoire richness was assessed with RTK rarefaction, the Chao1 estimator, and Recon v2.1 estimates of unobserved clonotypes. For all TCRbeta clonotypes obtained by the gDNA method from a handful of donors, generation probabilities were computed with OLGA. In its TCRdb copy, this immuneACCESS table keeps in-frame sequences only and misses some clones. Where compared with another copy, unresolved V genes explain less than half of these, and the others have no known cause. V and J calls and clone size follow that table, whereas D and trimming were derived from the DNA. Across this sample there are 950,000 to 1,100,000 clones, with around three quarters seen only once. Of the sample, 0.61% is held by the ten largest clones.

Sample: memory CD4+ T cells from PBMCs. The sample's cell subset or site label is to be understood as: CD45RA-negative fraction. The TCR was taken from a man aged 18 to 30 in good health. Some clones in this sample may be carry-over from other donors' samples. The V and J genes are TRBV28 and TRBJ2-7; confidence is insufficient to name the D gene. The DNA sequence follows: TGTGCCAGCGGCACCCATGCCTACGAGCAGTACTTC. Its protein is CASGTHAYEQYF.